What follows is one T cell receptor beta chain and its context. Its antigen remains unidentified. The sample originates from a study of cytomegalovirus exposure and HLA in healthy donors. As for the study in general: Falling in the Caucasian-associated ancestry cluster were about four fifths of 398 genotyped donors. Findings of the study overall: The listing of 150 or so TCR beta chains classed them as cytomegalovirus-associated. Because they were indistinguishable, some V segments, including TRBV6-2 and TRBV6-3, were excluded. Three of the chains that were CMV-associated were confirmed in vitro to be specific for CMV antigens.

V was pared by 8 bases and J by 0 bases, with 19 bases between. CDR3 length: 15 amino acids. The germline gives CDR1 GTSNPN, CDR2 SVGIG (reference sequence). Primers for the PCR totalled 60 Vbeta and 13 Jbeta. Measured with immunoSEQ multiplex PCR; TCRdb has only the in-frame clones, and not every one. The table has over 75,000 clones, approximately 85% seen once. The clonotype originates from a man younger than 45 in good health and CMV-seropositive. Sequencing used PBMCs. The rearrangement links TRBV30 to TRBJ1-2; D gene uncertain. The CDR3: CARRGGGSANYGYTF. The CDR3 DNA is TGTGCCCGCCGCGGCGGCGGCTCAGCTAACTATGGCTACACCTTC.